The subject of this entry is one T cell receptor (beta chain). Its antigen is unknown. The sample originates from a study of cytomegalovirus exposure and HLA in healthy donors. Study-level findings and limits: Later analysis identified several of the most significant clusters that appeared linked to common viral pathogens. A link between a missense DCLRE1C variant and TCR beta V- and J-gene trimming emerged from a later analysis.

This CDR3 is built from 13 residues. V shed 5 bases, J shed 7 bases, and the junction held 5 bases outside the gene matches. Looked up from germline, CDR1 is SNHLY and CDR2 is FYNNEI. The PCR was carried out with 60 Vbeta primers and 13 Jbeta primers. Sequenced by immunoSEQ multiplex PCR; TCRdb stores in-frame clones only, minus some. This sample has around 130,000 clones, with approximately 80% found just once. This TCR derives from a woman aged 55 to 70 in good health and CMV-seronegative. The V call is TRBV2, the J call TRBJ2-7; 10 bases are a match to TRBD1. Sequencing was carried out using PBMCs. Here the CDR3 DNA reads TGTGCCAGCAGTCGACAGGGGGCGGGGGAGCAGTACTTC. It codes for CASSRQGAGEQYF.